Shown below are 32 T cell receptor beta chains from a single sample sequenced in a study of blood T cell repertoires in COVID-19. Libraries were prepared by immunoSEQ multiplex PCR; TCRdb keeps only in-frame clonotypes and omits some of them. The sample lists about 140,000 clones; over 70% were seen once. Sequencing input: PBMCs or T cells enriched from blood (not recorded which). The receptors come from a man between 65 and 80 years old who had been exposed to COVID-19.

The chain has TRBV5-4 and TRBJ2-6; no reliable D call. The V gene lost 2 bases and the J gene lost 2 bases, with 8 bases spanning the gap. Germline-derived CDR1 and CDR2 are SGHNT and YYREEE (reference sequence). The CDR3 has 15 amino acids. The CDR3 DNA reads TGTGCCAGCAGCTTTGCTACAGCTGGGGCCAACGTCCTGACTTTC. This encodes CASSFATAGANVLTF. The whole variable domain, remainder taken from reference TRBV5-4 and TRBJ2-6, is ETGVTQSPTHLIKTRGQQVTLRCSSQSGHNTVSWYQQALGQGPQFIFQYYREEENGRGNFPPRFSGLQFPNYSSELNVNALELDDSALYLCASSFATAGANVLTFGAGSRLTVL.

This clone came up once. The J gene is TRBJ1-4, the V gene TRBV7-9; the D gene is possibly TRBD1 (6 bases). Germline V CDR1 and CDR2: SEHNR, FQNEAQ (reference sequence). Trimming took 3 bases from V and 0 from J, leaving 14 bases between them. This CDR3 spans 17 amino acids. CDR3 sequence (DNA): TGTGCCAGCAGCTTGGACACAGGGTTTGCAACTAATGAAAAACTGTTTTTT. Its protein is CASSLDTGFATNEKLFF. Together with reference TRBV7-9 and TRBJ1-4, the CDR3 gives the full variable domain: DTGVSQNPRHKITKRGQNVTFRCDPISEHNRLYWYRQTLGQGPEFLTYFQNEAQLEKSRLLSDRFSAERPKGSFSTLEIQRTEQGDSAMYLCASSLDTGFATNEKLFFGSGTQLSVL.

With regard to this clone: The junction departs from the called germline gene at one end, perhaps through a read error. The gene calls are TRBV6-4 and TRBJ1-5; D remains unclear. The CDR3 spans 12 residues. From germline, CDR1 is MRHNA and CDR2 SNTAGT. This CDR3 is CARRSGGQPQHF. In nucleotides, the CDR3 is TGTGCCCGCAGATCGGGAGGTCAGCCCCAGCATTTT.

The chain recombines TRBV7-2 with TRBJ1-2; 10 nucleotides agree with TRBD1. This CDR3 has 16 residues. Looked up from germline, CDR1 is SGHTA and CDR2 is FQGNSA. With 4 bases clipped from V and 5 bases from J, the junction kept 10 bases outside the gene matches. The CDR3 coding sequence is TGTGCCAGCAGCTCCCCGACAGGGGGCCTAGTTTATGGCTACACCTTC. Its protein product is CASSSPTGGLVYGYTF.

The V call is TRBV7-9, the J call TRBJ2-7; TRBD1 matches at 7 bases. V was clipped by 0 bases and J by 0 bases; unmatched bases: 2. Germline V lookup: CDR1 SEHNR, CDR2 FQNEAQ (reference sequence). The length of the CDR3 is 15 residues. In nucleotides, the CDR3 is TGTGCCAGCAGCTTAGCACAGGGGATCTCCTACGAGCAGTACTTC. This sequence encodes CASSLAQGISYEQYF.

This sequence joins TRBV5-6 and TRBJ1-5; D remains ambiguous. This CDR3 spans 14 amino acids. Germline V gives CDR1 SGHDT, CDR2 YYEEEE. Between the trimmed V and J ends, which lost 1 base and 0 bases, there was a span of 5 bases. The CDR3 is CASSLSGSNQPQHF. In nucleotides, the CDR3 is TGTGCCAGCAGCTTGAGCGGTAGCAATCAGCCCCAGCATTTT.

The chain recombines TRBV5-8 with TRBJ2-7, with 7 bases lining up with TRBD1. The V gene's germline CDR1 is SGHTS and CDR2 YDEGEE. This CDR3 is built from 14 residues. V lost 5 bases, J lost 3 bases, and 8 bases stayed unmatched. The CDR3: CASRKQGSLYEQYF. The CDR3 bases are TGTGCCAGCAGAAAACAGGGGTCCCTCTACGAGCAGTACTTC.

V is TRBV7-9 and J is TRBJ2-1; 8 bases align to TRBD1. The V segment lost 2 bases and the J segment 6 bases; nucleotides outside the gene matches: 3. From germline, CDR1 is SEHNR and CDR2 FQNEAQ (reference sequence). This CDR3 is 14 amino acids long. In nucleotides, the CDR3 is TGTGCCAGCAGCTTACAGGGGGCTAGCAATGAGCAGTTCTTC. Translated: CASSLQGASNEQFF.

The chain has TRBV15 and TRBJ1-1; D perhaps matches TRBD1 (5 bases). V was trimmed by 9 bases and J by 5 bases, leaving 19 bases between them. Germline V gene sequence: CDR1 LNHNV, CDR2 YYDKDF (reference sequence). This CDR3 comprises 14 residues. The CDR3 DNA sequence: TGTGCCACGTCCCACCGGGGGATTGAAACTGAAGCTTTCTTT. It translates to CATSHRGIETEAFF.

V is TRBV15 and J is TRBJ2-3; 10 bases fit TRBD2. The length of the CDR3 is 17 residues. The V gene end was trimmed by 0 bases and the J gene end by 2 bases; junction bases not matched to a gene: 5. The germline V gene encodes CDR1 LNHNV and CDR2 YYDKDF (reference sequence). The CDR3 sequence is CATSRDPLAGATDTQYF. The CDR3 region has the DNA TGTGCCACCAGCAGAGATCCCCTAGCGGGAGCCACAGATACGCAGTATTTT.

The gene calls are TRBV5-1 and TRBJ2-1; D unclear. V was clipped by 0 bases and J by 4 bases, with 8 bases between them. The germline V gene has CDR1 SGHRS and CDR2 YFSETQ. This CDR3 is built from 14 residues. DNA of the CDR3: TGCGCCAGCAGCTTGGCCAGTCCATACAATGAGCAGTTCTTC. It codes for CASSLASPYNEQFF.

The chain carries TRBV9 and TRBJ2-5; 8 nucleotides match TRBD2. CDR1 is SGDLS and CDR2 is YYNGEE in the germline V gene. The CDR3 has 15 residues. V shed 4 bases, J shed 0 bases, and the junction held 5 bases outside the gene matches. CDR3 region: CASSSSGVYQETQYF. The CDR3, as DNA: TGTGCCAGCAGCAGTAGCGGGGTATACCAAGAGACCCAGTACTTC.

J is TRBJ1-1 and V is TRBV28; 10 positions match TRBD1. Trimming cost V 3 bases and J 5 bases; bases outside gene matches: 9. CDR1 is MDHEN, CDR2 SYDVKM, per germline. The CDR3 totals 16 residues. DNA for the CDR3: TGTGCCAGCAGTTTTGGAACCGGGACAGGGGAGACTGAAGCTTTCTTT. It encodes CASSFGTGTGETEAFF.

The gene calls are TRBV27 and TRBJ1-4, with D hard to call. Trimming left V 3 bases short and J 3 bases short, with 8 bases between. CDR3 length: 14 residues. The germline gives CDR1 MNHEY, CDR2 SMNVEV (reference sequence). CDR3 DNA: TGTGCCAGCAGTTTTGGGCAGCCTAATGAAAAACTGTTTTTT. Its translation: CASSFGQPNEKLFF.

The rearrangement joins TRBV6-4 to TRBJ2-2; maybe TRBD1 (6 bases). The V gene lost 4 bases and the J gene lost 6 bases, with 12 bases spanning the gap. Germline CDR1 is MRHNA and CDR2 is SNTAGT. The CDR3 has 14 residues. CDR3 DNA sequence: TGTGCCAGCAGTGGACAGGTCGGGGCCGGGGAGCTGTTTTTT. Amino acid sequence: CASSGQVGAGELFF.

This chain joins TRBV19 and TRBJ1-5; no firm D call. CDR1 is LNHDA, CDR2 SQIVND, per germline (reference sequence). The germline V and J ends were trimmed by 2 bases and 0 bases, with 17 bases remaining between them. The CDR3 runs 18 residues. The chain's CDR3 is CASSITAAGSVSNQPQHF. The CDR3 nucleotides are TGTGCCAGTAGTATAACGGCGGCGGGGTCCGTTAGCAATCAGCCCCAGCATTTT.

This clone was observed a handful of times. The rearrangement uses TRBV18 and TRBJ2-3, with a possible D match to TRBD1 (5 bases). The CDR3 spans 14 residues. Trimming left V 6 bases short and J 1 base short, with 11 bases between. The germline gives CDR1 KGHSH, CDR2 LQKENI. The CDR3 sequence is CASSLTGGTDTQYF. The CDR3 DNA sequence: TGTGCCAGCTCTTTAACAGGAGGCACAGATACGCAGTATTTT.

The chain uses TRBV2 and TRBJ1-6, with D unresolved. Deletions cut 6 bases from V and 10 bases from J, with 19 bases between. Germline V gives CDR1 SNHLY, CDR2 FYNNEI. This CDR3 comprises 15 residues. CDR3 residues: CASRVMPEVSSPLHF. The CDR3 nucleotides read TGTGCCAGCAGGGTAATGCCGGAGGTCTCCTCACCCCTCCACTTT.

This chain uses TRBV9 with TRBJ2-5; D is perhaps TRBD1 (7 bases). CDR1 SGDLS and CDR2 YYNGEE come from the germline V gene. Between the trimmed V and J ends, which lost 2 bases and 2 bases, there was a span of 10 bases. This CDR3 contains 14 residues. CDR3 sequence reads: CASSVRGEQETQYF. The CDR3 region has the DNA TGTGCCAGCAGCGTCAGGGGGGAACAAGAGACCCAGTACTTC. Full variable domain (remainder filled in from reference TRBV9 and TRBJ2-5): DSGVTQTPKHLITATGQRVTLRCSPRSGDLSVYWYQQSLDQGLQFLIQYYNGEERAKGNILERFSAQQFPDLHSELNLSSLELGDSALYFCASSVRGEQETQYFGPGTRLLVL.

The V gene is TRBV6-5, the J gene TRBJ2-7; D gene uncertain. The CDR3 has 14 residues. Trimming took 0 bases from V and 0 from J, leaving 6 bases between them. Germline-derived CDR1 and CDR2 are MNHEY and SVGAGI. CDR3 in amino acids: CASSYSMSSYEQYF. The CDR3 region has the DNA TGTGCCAGCAGTTACTCGATGAGCTCCTACGAGCAGTACTTC.

The CDR3 here is CASSPERDKGLEGYGYTF. The CDR3 region has the DNA TGTGCCAGCTCACCAGAACGGGACAAAGGGTTAGAAGGCTATGGCTACACCTTC. The gene calls are TRBV18 and TRBJ1-2; TRBD1 might be the D (6 bases). Germline CDR1 reads KGHSH; CDR2 reads LQKENI. The CDR3 is 18 residues long. V was clipped by 2 bases and J by 4 bases, with 23 bases between them.

The gene calls are TRBV13 and TRBJ2-5, with TRBD2 identical over 8 bases. With 1 base clipped from V and 4 bases from J, the junction kept 2 bases outside the gene matches. This CDR3 comprises 14 residues. Germline CDR1 and CDR2: PRHDT and FYEKMQ (reference sequence). The CDR3 here is CASSLAGGRETQYF. DNA for the CDR3: TGTGCCAGCAGCTTAGCGGGGGGGCGAGAGACCCAGTACTTC.

V usage is TRBV7-2 and J usage is TRBJ2-3, with 10 bases fitting TRBD2. In germline, CDR1 is SGHTA, CDR2 FQGNSA. J lost 9 bases, V lost 4 bases, and 4 bases had no gene match. The CDR3 has 13 amino acids. The CDR3 DNA follows: TGTGCCAGCAGCTCACCTAGCGGGAGAACGCAGTATTTT. Amino acid sequence: CASSSPSGRTQYF.

This rearrangement joins TRBV19 to TRBJ2-7; TRBD1 agrees at 9 bases. V shed 6 bases, J shed 1 base, and the junction held 10 bases outside the gene matches. This CDR3 spans 16 amino acids. CDR1 is LNHDA, CDR2 SQIVND, per germline (reference sequence). CDR3 in amino acids: CASRASGQGNSYEQYF. For the CDR3, the DNA is TGTGCCAGTAGGGCTTCAGGACAGGGGAATTCCTACGAGCAGTACTTC. The variable domain in full, with the rest retrieved from reference TRBV19 and TRBJ2-7, is DGGITQSPKYLFRKEGQNVTLSCEQNLNHDAMYWYRQDPGQGLRLIYYSQIVNDFQKGDIAEGYSVSREKKESFPLTVTSAQKNPTAFYLCASRASGQGNSYEQYFGPGTRLTVT.

This chain links TRBV5-8 with TRBJ1-5, with 9 bases aligning to TRBD1. Germline lookup yields CDR1 SGHTS and CDR2 YDEGEE. The V gene end was trimmed by 7 bases and the J gene end by 11 bases; junction bases not matched to a gene: 7. The CDR3 runs to 12 residues. The CDR3 spells CASGTGPMAQHF. The CDR3 DNA follows: TGTGCCAGCGGGACAGGGCCCATGGCCCAGCATTTT.

This clone turned up a few times. The chain combines TRBV4-1 with TRBJ1-3, with D possibly matching TRBD1 (5 bases). This CDR3 region has 14 residues. Germline assignment: CDR1 MGHRA and CDR2 YSYEKL. Trimming removed 3 bases from V and 2 bases from J, with 8 bases in between. CDR3 DNA: TGCGCCAGCAGCCAGGGGGGGACTGGAAACACCATATATTTT. Translating gives CASSQGGTGNTIYF.

With regard to this clone: The sample carries other DNA sequences with the same CDR3. V gene TRBV7-2 combines with J gene TRBJ2-5; 10 bases line up with TRBD2. Germline V gene data show CDR1 as SGHTA and CDR2 as FQGNSA. V dropped 1 base and J dropped 2; count of bases not matched to a gene: 4. The CDR3 covers 16 residues. The CDR3 sequence: CASSLGLAGGQETQYF. In nucleotides, the CDR3 is TGTGCCAGCAGCTTAGGACTAGCGGGTGGGCAAGAGACCCAGTACTTC.

J is TRBJ1-1 and V is TRBV20-1, with a weak D call TRBD1 (5 bases). This CDR3 is built from 11 residues. V shed 8 bases and J shed 8 bases, with 15 bases lying between them. Germline values: CDR1 DFQATT, CDR2 SNEGSKA (reference sequence). For the CDR3, the DNA is TGCAGTAAAATTTCGGGGGGGGAAGCTTTCTTT. Amino acids: CSKISGGEAFF.

The chain couples TRBV28 to TRBJ1-1; perhaps TRBD1 as D (5 bases). The CDR3 is 16 amino acids. Germline-derived CDR1 and CDR2 are MDHEN and SYDVKM. Trimming pared 7 bases from V and 0 bases from J, leaving 18 bases between. This chain's CDR3 is CASISRGTGVNTEAFF. As DNA, the CDR3 is TGTGCCAGCATTTCCCGGGGGACGGGGGTGAACACTGAAGCTTTCTTT.

This chain joins TRBV27 and TRBJ2-7, with a tentative D call TRBD2 (6 bases). Germline CDR1 MNHEY, CDR2 SMNVEV (reference sequence). Trimming removed 6 bases from V and 3 bases from J, with 12 bases in between. CDR3 length: 13 amino acids. The DNA for the CDR3 is TGTGCCAGCAGCCCTGGGGGGTACTACGAGCAGTACTTC. Protein: CASSPGGYYEQYF.

The sample holds one count of this clone. The chain recombines TRBV30 with TRBJ1-1; perhaps TRBD1 as D (5 bases). Germline CDR1 is GTSNPN and CDR2 is SVGIG (reference sequence). V dropped 0 bases and J dropped 4 bases, with 18 bases sitting between them. The CDR3 has 16 amino acids. CDR3 bases: TGTGCCTGGAGTGTACTGGGACGGGGGAGGAGCACTGAAGCTTTCTTT. Amino acid sequence: CAWSVLGRGRSTEAFF. Drawing the rest from reference TRBV30 and TRBJ1-1, the complete variable domain is SQTIHQWPATLVQPVGSPLSLECTVEGTSNPNLYWYRQAAGRGLQLLFYSVGIGQISSEVPQNLSASRPQDRQFILSSKKLLLSDSGFYLCAWSVLGRGRSTEAFFGQGTRLTVV.

The chain links TRBV5-8 to TRBJ1-2, with D unclear. Germline V gives CDR1 SGHTS, CDR2 YDEGEE. Trimming took 2 bases from V and 2 from J, leaving 7 bases between them. This CDR3 has 13 residues. The CDR3 DNA reads TGTGCCAGCAGCTTAAGCGGGAACTATGGCTACACCTTC. Protein: CASSLSGNYGYTF.